The 2 T cell receptor beta chains below all came from one sample that was sequenced in a study of shared clonotypes between healthy human individuals. TCRdb's copy holds only in-frame clones and misses some; the assay was immunoSEQ multiplex PCR. The sample includes about 710,000 clones, 72% of them seen just once. The sequencing input was memory CD4+ T cells sorted from blood. Specified subset: CD45RA-negative fraction. All receptors come from a woman in her twenties or thirties in good health.

V gene TRBV6-1 combines with J gene TRBJ1-5; tentatively, D is TRBD1 (6 bases). CDR1 and CDR2 (germline): MNHNS, SASEGT. The length of the CDR3 is 15 residues. Trimming pared 4 bases from V and 7 bases from J, leaving 17 bases between. The CDR3 sequence is CASSVNRDSIQPQHF. CDR3 sequence (DNA): TGTGCCAGCAGTGTAAACAGGGACTCTATCCAGCCCCAGCATTTT.

V is TRBV15 and J is TRBJ2-4; D may be TRBD1 or TRBD2 (5 bases each). In germline, CDR1 is LNHNV, CDR2 YYDKDF (reference sequence). The length of the CDR3 is 17 residues. V lost 0 bases, J lost 3 bases, and 15 bases lay in between. CDR3 sequence: CATSRDRGASSKNIQYF. In DNA, the CDR3 is TGTGCCACCAGCAGAGATCGAGGGGCATCTAGCAAAAACATTCAGTACTTC.